A single sample is the source of the 4 T cell receptor beta chains below, sequenced in a study of PD-L1 blockade in urothelial cancer. The protocol was immunoSEQ multiplex PCR, while the TCRdb copy is restricted to in-frame clones and leaves out a portion. Found here are 80,000 to 130,000 clones, about 89% of them singletons; the top ten hold approximately 1%. The sample in question was PBMCs, obtained around atezolizumab (anti-PD-L1) treatment. These TCRs come from a woman aged 80 or over with urothelial cancer.

CDR3 amino acids: CASSLTGLAGEQYF. CDR3 nucleotide sequence: TGTGCCAGCAGCTTAACGGGACTAGCCGGCGAGCAGTACTTC. This chain connects TRBV7-3 to TRBJ2-7; 9 nucleotides agree with TRBD2. J was trimmed by 6 bases and V by 0 bases; bases with no gene match: 3. Germline V lookup: CDR1 SGHTA, CDR2 FQGTGA. The CDR3 is made up of 14 amino acids.

This clone was counted once. V is TRBV7-2 and J is TRBJ2-5; possibly TRBD1 for D (6 bases). From germline, CDR1 is SGHTA and CDR2 FQGNSA. This CDR3 is built from 15 residues. V lost 5 bases and J 5 bases, leaving 18 bases between the germline ends. In DNA form, the CDR3 reads TGTGCCAGCAGCCCAGTAGGGGGAACCGGCGAGACCCAGTACTTC. Amino acids: CASSPVGGTGETQYF.

This clone was seen more than once but under ten times. The V gene is TRBV7-8, the J gene TRBJ1-2, with a tentative D call TRBD1 (5 bases). Germline values: CDR1 SGHVS, CDR2 FQNEAQ. V lost 5 bases, J lost 8 bases, and 15 bases lay in between. This CDR3 comprises 13 residues. CDR3 protein: CASSRRGIEGYTF. The CDR3 nucleotides are TGTGCCAGCAGCCGACGGGGGATCGAAGGCTACACCTTC.

The chain recombines TRBV9 with TRBJ1-1, with TRBD1 identical over 8 bases. Unmatched junction bases numbered 5, after V lost 0 bases and J lost 1 base. The CDR3 runs 16 residues. Germline V lookup: CDR1 SGDLS, CDR2 YYNGEE. CDR3 bases: TGTGCCAGCAGCGTAGCCTCGGGACAGGAGAACACTGAAGCTTTCTTT. Protein: CASSVASGQENTEAFF.